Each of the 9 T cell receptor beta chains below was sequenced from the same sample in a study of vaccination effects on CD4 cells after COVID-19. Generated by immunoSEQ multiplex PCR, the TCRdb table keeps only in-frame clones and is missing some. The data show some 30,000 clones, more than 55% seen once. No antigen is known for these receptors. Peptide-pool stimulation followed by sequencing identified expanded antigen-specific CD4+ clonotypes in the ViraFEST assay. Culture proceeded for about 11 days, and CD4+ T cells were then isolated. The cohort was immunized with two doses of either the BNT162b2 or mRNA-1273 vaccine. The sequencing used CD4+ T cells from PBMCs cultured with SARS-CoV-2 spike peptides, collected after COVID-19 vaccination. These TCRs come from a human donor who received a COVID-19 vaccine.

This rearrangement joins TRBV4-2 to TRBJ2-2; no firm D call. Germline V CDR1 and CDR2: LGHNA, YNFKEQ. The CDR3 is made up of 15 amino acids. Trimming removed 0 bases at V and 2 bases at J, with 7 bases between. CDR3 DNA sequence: TGTGCCAGCAGCCAAGAGAGTAGCAACACCGGGGAGCTGTTTTTT. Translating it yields CASSQESSNTGELFF.

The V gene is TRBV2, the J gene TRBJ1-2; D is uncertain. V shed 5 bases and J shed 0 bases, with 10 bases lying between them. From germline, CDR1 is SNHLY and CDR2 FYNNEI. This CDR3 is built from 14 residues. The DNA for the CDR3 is TGTGCCAGCAGTTACCACAATACTAACTATGGCTACACCTTC. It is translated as CASSYHNTNYGYTF.

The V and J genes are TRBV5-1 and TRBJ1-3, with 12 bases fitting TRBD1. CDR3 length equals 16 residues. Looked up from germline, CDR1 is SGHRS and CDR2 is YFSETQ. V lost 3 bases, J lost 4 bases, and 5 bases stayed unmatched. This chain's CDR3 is CASSSLGQGAGNTIYF. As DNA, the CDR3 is TGCGCCAGCAGCTCCTTGGGACAGGGGGCGGGAAACACCATATATTTT.

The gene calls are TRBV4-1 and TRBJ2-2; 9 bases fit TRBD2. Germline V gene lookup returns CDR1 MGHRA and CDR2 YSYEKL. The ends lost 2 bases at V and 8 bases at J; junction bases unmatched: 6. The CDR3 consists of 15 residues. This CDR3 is CASSQHLSGSGELFF. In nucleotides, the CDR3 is TGCGCCAGCAGCCAACACCTTAGCGGGAGTGGGGAGCTGTTTTTT.

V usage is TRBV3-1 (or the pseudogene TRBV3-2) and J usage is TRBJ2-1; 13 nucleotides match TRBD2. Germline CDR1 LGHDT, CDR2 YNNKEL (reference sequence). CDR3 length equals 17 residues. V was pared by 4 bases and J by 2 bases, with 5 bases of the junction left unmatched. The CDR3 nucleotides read TGTGCCAGCAGCCGCCTAGGACTAGCGGGAGCCTACAATGAGCAGTTCTTC. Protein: CASSRLGLAGAYNEQFF.

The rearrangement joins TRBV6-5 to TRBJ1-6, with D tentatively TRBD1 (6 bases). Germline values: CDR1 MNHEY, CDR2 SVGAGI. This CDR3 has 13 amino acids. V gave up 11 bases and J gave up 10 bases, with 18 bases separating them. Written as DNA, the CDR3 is TGTGCCTCGGGGGGCCCAAGCAGATCACCCCTCCACTTT. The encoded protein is CASGGPSRSPLHF.

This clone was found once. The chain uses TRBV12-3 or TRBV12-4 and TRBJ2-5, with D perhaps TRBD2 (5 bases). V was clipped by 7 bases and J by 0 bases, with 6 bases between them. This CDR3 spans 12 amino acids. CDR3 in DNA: TGTGCCAGCATGGACTACCAAGAGACCCAGTACTTC. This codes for CASMDYQETQYF.

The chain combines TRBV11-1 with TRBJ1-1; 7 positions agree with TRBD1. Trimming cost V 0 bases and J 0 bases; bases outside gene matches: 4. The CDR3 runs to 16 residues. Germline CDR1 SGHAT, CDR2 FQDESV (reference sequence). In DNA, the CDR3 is TGTGCCAGCAGCTTAGCCGGACAGGTAATGAACACTGAAGCTTTCTTT. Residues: CASSLAGQVMNTEAFF.

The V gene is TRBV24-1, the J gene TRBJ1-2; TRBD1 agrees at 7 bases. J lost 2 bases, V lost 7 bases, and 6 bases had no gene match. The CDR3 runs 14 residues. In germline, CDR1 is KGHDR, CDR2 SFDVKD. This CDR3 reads CATSSGQQNYGYTF. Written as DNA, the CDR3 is TGTGCCACCAGCTCGGGACAGCAGAACTATGGCTACACCTTC.